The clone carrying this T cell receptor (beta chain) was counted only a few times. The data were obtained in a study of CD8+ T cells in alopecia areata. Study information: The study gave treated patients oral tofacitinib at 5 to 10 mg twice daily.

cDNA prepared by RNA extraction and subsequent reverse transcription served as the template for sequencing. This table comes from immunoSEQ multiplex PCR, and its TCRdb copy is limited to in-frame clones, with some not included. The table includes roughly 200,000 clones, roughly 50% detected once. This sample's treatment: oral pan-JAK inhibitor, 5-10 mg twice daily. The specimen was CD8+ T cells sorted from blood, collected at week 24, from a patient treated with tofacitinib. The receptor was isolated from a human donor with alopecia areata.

Written as DNA, the CDR3 is TGTGCCAGCAGTGAAGAGACCCAGTACTTC. Residues: CASSEETQYF. V gene TRBV25-1 combines with J gene TRBJ2-5; D gene unclear. The CDR3 is 10 amino acids. V gave up 2 bases and J gave up 5 bases, with 0 bases separating them. The germline V gene has CDR1 MGHDK and CDR2 SYGVNS.